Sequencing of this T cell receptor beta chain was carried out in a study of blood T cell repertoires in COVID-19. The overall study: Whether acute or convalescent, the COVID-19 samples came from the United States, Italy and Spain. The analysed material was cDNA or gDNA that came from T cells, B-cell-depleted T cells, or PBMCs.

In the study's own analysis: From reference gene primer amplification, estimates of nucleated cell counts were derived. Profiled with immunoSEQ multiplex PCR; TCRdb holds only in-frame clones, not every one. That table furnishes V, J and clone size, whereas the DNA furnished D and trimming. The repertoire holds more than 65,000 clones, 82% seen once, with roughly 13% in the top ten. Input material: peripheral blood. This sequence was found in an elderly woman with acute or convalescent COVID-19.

The CDR3 DNA sequence: TGTGCCACCAGCAGAGCGGGCGGGAGGGGGGCAGATACGCAGTATTTT. It codes for CATSRAGGRGADTQYF. The chain carries TRBV15 and TRBJ2-3, with 9 bases that match TRBD2. This CDR3 contains 16 residues. The V and J ends lost 1 base and 4 bases, in that order; junction bases with no gene match: 6. CDR1 is LNHNV and CDR2 is YYDKDF in the germline V gene (reference sequence).